These T cell receptor beta chains were read from a single sample in a study of PD-L1 blockade in urothelial cancer. Repertoires were generated with immunoSEQ multiplex PCR, while TCRdb's copy carries only in-frame clones and drops some. The data hold just under 30,000 clones, with approximately 89% observed a single time. The sample consisted of PBMCs, taken around atezolizumab (anti-PD-L1) treatment. Every receptor here comes from a man in his fifties with urothelial cancer. The CDR3 runs from the conserved cysteine through the conserved F or W. D genes are given only for firm matches. Size is stated for part of the rows, as once, few or many counts, or as a class when the clone is expanded.

v_call,d_call,clone_size,j_call,cdr3_aa,cdr3_nt
TRBV5-6,-,-,TRBJ2-3,CASSLGSGDTQYF,TGTGCCAGCAGCTTGGGATCGGGAGATACGCAGTATTTT
TRBV10-3,TRBD2,-,TRBJ2-7,CAISELIHSGGKPSYEQYF,TGTGCCATCAGTGAGTTGATTCATAGCGGGGGAAAGCCCTCCTACGAGCAGTACTTC
TRBV9,TRBD2,-,TRBJ2-5,CASSPHLAGVGETQYF,TGTGCCAGCAGCCCCCATCTAGCGGGAGTCGGAGAGACCCAGTACTTC
TRBV5-4,TRBD2,once,TRBJ2-5,CASSLRLAGGQETQYF,TGTGCCAGCAGCTTACGACTAGCGGGGGGGCAAGAGACCCAGTACTTC
TRBV9,TRBD2,-,TRBJ2-2,CASGTGGRSGELFF,TGTGCCAGCGGAACGGGAGGGCGATCCGGGGAGCTGTTTTTT
TRBV4-1,-,few,TRBJ2-7,CASSQERQGGEQYF,TGCGCCAGCAGCCAAGAAAGGCAGGGTGGCGAGCAGTACTTC
TRBV7-9,TRBD2,-,TRBJ2-3,CASSDLAGVYTQYF,TGTGCCAGCAGCGATCTAGCGGGAGTGTATACGCAGTATTTT
TRBV19,-,-,TRBJ2-7,CASSIDLTPSYEQYF,TGTGCCAGTAGTATAGATCTAACCCCTTCCTACGAGCAGTACTTC
TRBV9,-,-,TRBJ2-3,CASSGLDTSTDTQYF,TGTGCCAGCAGCGGACTAGATACAAGCACAGATACGCAGTATTTT
TRBV5-4,-,-,TRBJ1-2,CASIRSPPGANYGYTF,TGTGCCAGCATCCGTTCTCCTCCAGGGGCTAACTATGGCTACACCTTC
TRBV5-1,-,once,TRBJ2-7,CASSLNSFVEQYF,TGCGCCAGCAGCTTGAACAGTTTTGTCGAGCAGTACTTC
TRBV6-6,TRBD2,-,TRBJ2-7,CASSTRLAGLYEQYF,TGTGCCAGCAGTACGCGACTAGCGGGATTGTACGAGCAGTACTTC
TRBV12-5,TRBD1,-,TRBJ1-5,CASGLALGQGGNQPQHF,TGTGCTAGTGGTTTGGCCCTGGGACAGGGAGGGAATCAGCCCCAGCATTTT
TRBV7-9,-,-,TRBJ1-3,CASSRRGNSGNTIYF,TGTGCCAGCAGCCGGAGGGGCAACTCTGGAAACACCATATATTTT
TRBV2,-,-,TRBJ2-3,CASSAELAGDTQYF,TGTGCCAGCAGTGCCGAACTAGCAGGAGATACGCAGTATTTT
TRBV5-1,TRBD2,-,TRBJ2-3,CASSGIPASGDTDTQYF,TGCGCCAGCAGCGGGATACCAGCTAGCGGGGACACAGATACGCAGTATTTT
TRBV2,TRBD1,-,TRBJ1-5,CASSLPTGVDQPQHF,TGTGCCAGCAGTCTACCGACAGGGGTAGATCAGCCCCAGCATTTT
TRBV6-5,TRBD2,-,TRBJ2-2,CASRPGLGIGELFF,TGTGCCAGCAGACCGGGACTAGGAATCGGGGAGCTGTTTTTT
TRBV9,-,-,TRBJ1-5,CASSVSTSQPQHF,TGTGCCAGCAGCGTAAGTACGAGTCAGCCCCAGCATTTT
TRBV11-2,TRBD2,once,TRBJ2-1,CASSLGSGRVYNEQFF,TGTGCCAGCAGCTTAGGAAGCGGGAGAGTCTACAATGAGCAGTTCTTC
TRBV29-1,TRBD1,-,TRBJ2-2,CSVGTGNTGELFF,TGCAGCGTCGGGACAGGGAACACCGGGGAGCTGTTTTTT
TRBV5-1,TRBD2,-,TRBJ2-3,CASSLVASGLHTQYF,TGCGCCAGCAGCTTGGTGGCTAGCGGGTTACATACGCAGTATTTT
TRBV5-1,TRBD2,-,TRBJ2-1,CASSLRLAGGLIVNEQFF,TGCGCCAGCAGCTTGAGGCTAGCGGGGGGGCTTATCGTCAATGAGCAGTTCTTC
TRBV18,-,-,TRBJ2-2,CASSPTGDGELFF,TGTGCCAGCTCACCAACGGGGGACGGGGAGCTGTTTTTT
TRBV11-2,-,once,TRBJ1-4,CASSFGVSGPEKLFF,TGTGCCAGCAGCTTCGGAGTTAGCGGGCCGGAAAAACTGTTTTTT
TRBV6-5,-,-,TRBJ2-7,CASSSQAVSSYEQYF,TGTGCCAGCAGTTCCCAAGCGGTGAGCTCCTACGAGCAGTACTTC
TRBV9,TRBD1,-,TRBJ1-2,CASSVDPATTGAEKNYGYTF,TGTGCCAGCAGCGTAGACCCTGCAACAACAGGGGCCGAGAAAAATTATGGCTACACCTTC
TRBV6-1,-,-,TRBJ2-7,CASRKNWEIDEQYF,TGTGCCAGCAGGAAGAACTGGGAGATCGACGAGCAGTACTTC
TRBV7-2,TRBD1,-,TRBJ2-7,CASSMGQGAREQYF,TGTGCCAGCAGTATGGGACAGGGGGCGCGCGAGCAGTACTTC
TRBV4-2,-,-,TRBJ2-5,CASSPGPQRGETQYF,TGTGCCAGCAGCCCCGGCCCCCAGCGCGGAGAGACCCAGTACTTC
TRBV25-1,TRBD1,-,TRBJ2-4,CASSVQGRYSF,TGTGCCAGCAGTGTACAGGGGCGTTATTCCTTC
TRBV7-9,TRBD1,-,TRBJ1-4,CASSLWTGANTNEKLFF,TGTGCCAGCAGCTTGTGGACAGGGGCCAATACTAATGAAAAACTGTTTTTT
TRBV7-2,-,-,TRBJ2-7,CASSPPRGGNYEQYF,TGTGCCAGCAGCCCCCCGCGAGGCGGCAACTACGAGCAGTACTTC
TRBV7-8,-,-,TRBJ2-2,CASTPPGSENTGELFF,TGTGCCAGCACCCCCCCCGGGAGCGAGAACACCGGGGAGCTGTTTTTT
TRBV6-5,TRBD1,-,TRBJ1-1,CASSPRQGTEAFF,TGTGCCAGCAGTCCCCGACAGGGGACTGAAGCTTTCTTT
TRBV5-1,TRBD1,-,TRBJ1-5,CASSPGTGNFKPQHF,TGCGCCAGCAGCCCCGGGACAGGGAATTTCAAGCCCCAGCATTTT
TRBV14,TRBD1,-,TRBJ2-1,CASSQESGTGFGSPYNEQFF,TGTGCCAGCAGCCAGGAATCAGGGACAGGGTTTGGTTCGCCCTACAATGAGCAGTTCTTC
TRBV5-1,TRBD2,-,TRBJ2-1,CASSMGEGYNEQFF,TGCGCCAGCAGTATGGGGGAGGGATACAATGAGCAGTTCTTC
TRBV7-3,-,-,TRBJ2-2,CASSLAGSWELFF,TGTGCCAGCAGCTTAGCGGGGTCATGGGAGCTGTTTTTT
TRBV6-6,TRBD1,-,TRBJ1-6,CASSYHRGNNSPLHF,TGTGCCAGCAGTTACCACAGGGGCAATAATTCACCCCTCCACTTT
TRBV6-1,-,few,TRBJ1-5,CASSDRLSNQPQHF,TGTGCCAGCAGTGACAGGCTTAGCAATCAGCCCCAGCATTTT
TRBV6-6,TRBD2,-,TRBJ2-7,CASSYLTGGYEQYF,TGTGCCAGCAGTTATCTGACGGGGGGCTACGAGCAGTACTTC
TRBV7-2,TRBD2,-,TRBJ2-7,CASSPSRGRAHEQYF,TGTGCCAGCAGCCCGTCCCGCGGGAGGGCCCACGAGCAGTACTTC
TRBV19,TRBD2,once,TRBJ2-1,CASSRLAGGPDNEQFF,TGTGCCAGTAGTAGGCTAGCGGGGGGGCCAGACAATGAGCAGTTCTTC
TRBV5-4,TRBD2,once,TRBJ2-3,CASSLASLAGVPGTQYF,TGTGCCAGCAGCTTGGCTTCTTTAGCGGGAGTACCGGGTACGCAGTATTTT
TRBV5-4,-,medium-sized,TRBJ1-1,CASSLGTQSTEAFF,TGTGCCAGCAGCTTGGGGACACAAAGTACTGAAGCTTTCTTT
TRBV2,-,once,TRBJ2-7,CASSVEAGWYEQYF,TGTGCCAGCAGTGTGGAGGCGGGATGGTACGAGCAGTACTTC